This is a list of T cell receptor beta chains from one sample in a study of PD-L1 blockade in urothelial cancer. The assay was immunoSEQ multiplex PCR, and TCRdb's table has in-frame clones only and misses some. This table holds approximately 110,000 clones, approximately 85% found once. Sequenced here: PBMCs, sampled around atezolizumab (anti-PD-L1) treatment. The receptors were gathered from a man aged 50-59 years with urothelial cancer. Each CDR3 is given with its conserved first and last residue. The D gene is left open where the match is weak. The size of a clone is reported for some rows only, either as once, few or many, or as a class for expanded clones.

d_gene	abundance	j_gene	v_gene	CDR3nt	CDR3aa
TRBD1	-	TRBJ1-1	TRBV4-1	TGCGCCAGCAGCCAAGGCTGGCAGGGGGATAACACTGAAGCTTTCTTT	CASSQGWQGDNTEAFF
-	-	TRBJ2-2	TRBV7-2	TGTGCCAGCAGCTTAAATGGTAGCCCGAACACCGGGGAGCTGTTTTTT	CASSLNGSPNTGELFF
TRBD1	-	TRBJ1-6	TRBV27	TGTGCCAGCAGTCTAACAGGGGTTCGGGCCCTCCACTTT	CASSLTGVRALHF
-	-	TRBJ2-5	TRBV5-4	TGTGCCAGCAGCTTGCCGGGTCGAGAGACCCAGTACTTC	CASSLPGRETQYF
-	-	TRBJ2-7	TRBV6-1	TGTGCCAGCAGCGCCGGGACAAATCTCTACGAGCAGTACTTC	CASSAGTNLYEQYF
TRBD1	-	TRBJ1-2	TRBV10-3	TGTGCCATCAGTGAGGGACAGGGGGGAGGCTACACCTTC	CAISEGQGGGYTF
TRBD1	-	TRBJ1-4	TRBV5-1	TGCGCCAGCAGCCCGGGACAGGGGGCACGTTGGGAAAAACTGTTTTTT	CASSPGQGARWEKLFF
TRBD1	-	TRBJ2-1	TRBV6-5	TGTGCCAGCAGATTGGACAGGGGCCCCTACAATGAGCAGTTCTTC	CASRLDRGPYNEQFF
-	-	TRBJ2-5	TRBV18	TGTGCCAGCTCACCGGGACACGGGCAAGAGACCCAGTACTTC	CASSPGHGQETQYF
-	-	TRBJ2-7	TRBV5-5	TGTGCCAGCAGCTTAGGGGAATTGTACGAGCAGTACTTC	CASSLGELYEQYF
-	-	TRBJ1-2	TRBV29-1	TGCAGCGCAGGTTCCGGGGGTATATACGGCTACACCTTC	CSAGSGGIYGYTF
-	-	TRBJ1-2	TRBV2	TGTGCCAGCATTTACGAGGCGTATAACTATGGCTACACCTTC	CASIYEAYNYGYTF
TRBD2	-	TRBJ2-4	TRBV6-1	TGTGCCAGCAGTGAAGCAACCCTAGCGGGCGGGACCAAAAACATTCAGTACTTC	CASSEATLAGGTKNIQYF
-	many	TRBJ2-2	TRBV6-1	TGTGCCAGCAGTGCAACAGCTCACACCGGGGAGCTGTTTTTT	CASSATAHTGELFF
TRBD2	-	TRBJ2-3	TRBV28	TGTGCCAGCAGTGTGTCGAGCGGGGCTAGCACAGATACGCAGTATTTT	CASSVSSGASTDTQYF
-	-	TRBJ1-4	TRBV5-4	TGTGCCAGCAGCTTCGGCGGGGGAGGCGAAAAACTGTTTTTT	CASSFGGGGEKLFF
TRBD1	few	TRBJ1-3	TRBV28	TGTGCCAGCGGGGTACAGGGGGCGCCAGGAAACACCATATATTTT	CASGVQGAPGNTIYF
TRBD2	-	TRBJ2-3	TRBV19	TGTGCCAGTAAACCGGGGGGGCCTACAGATACGCAGTATTTT	CASKPGGPTDTQYF
TRBD2	-	TRBJ2-3	TRBV9	TGTGCCAGCAGCGTAGATATTCGGGAGGGCTGGAATACGCAGTATTTT	CASSVDIREGWNTQYF
-	-	TRBJ1-6	TRBV19	TGTGCCAGTAGTGCTAGGGGATCACCCCTCCACTTT	CASSARGSPLHF
-	-	TRBJ2-1	TRBV5-1	TGCGCCAGCAGCGGGGGAACAGGGTACGCCGTACTCGCGCAGTTCTTC	CASSGGTGYAVLAQFF
TRBD1	once	TRBJ2-3	TRBV2	TGTGCCAGCAGATTTTCGACAGGGCAAACAGATACGCAGTATTTT	CASRFSTGQTDTQYF